This T cell receptor beta chain came from a study of cytomegalovirus exposure and HLA in healthy donors (dated by TCRdb to 2016 to 2017). In terms of the full investigation: An earlier analysis of several hundred of the donors reported about 290 Gb of sequence data and around 110 million unique TCR beta sequences from some 180 million T cells. Around 320 gigabases of sequencing data and 70 million to 85 million unique TCR sequences were included in an early release covering roughly 600 HLA-typed donors. Of the roughly 400 genotyped donors, about 80% fell in the genetic ancestry cluster associated with self-reported Caucasian donors. The study aimed to test whether cataloging public T cell receptors could reveal signatures of past pathogen exposure. The study profiled the T cell repertoires of more than 500 subjects by immunosequencing and related them to cytomegalovirus serostatus. Along with the roughly 710-subject first cohort, a separate validation cohort of more than 90 different subjects was used. To predict cytomegalovirus infection status, the study brought together high-throughput TCR immunosequencing, statistical association of individual TCRs with disease status, and machine learning. In a later analysis, previously published TCR beta repertoires from 666 donors were re-analyzed and high-resolution HLA genotyping was added so that TCR occurrence patterns could be studied. Rather than drawing on any new phenotypic data, the later analysis identified candidate immune exposures from TCR beta sequences and the way those sequences occurred across donors. An earlier analysis of roughly 600 of the donors used high-throughput TCR beta sequencing to judge whether each TCR beta V gene segment behaved as functional or pseudogenic. Donor age, sex, ethnicity and CMV serostatus were compiled together with the repertoire data. Genome-wide SNP genotypes for about 55% of the roughly 670 donors were used in a later genetic analysis, which treated that subset as a discovery cohort. All discovery cohort repertoires had been generated using a single sequencing platform. HLA typing included class I and class II loci at four-digit resolution. The number of donors typed differed by locus, with roughly 620-640 for A, B, C, DRB1 and DQB1, around 500 for DQA1, some 570 for DPA1, and around 460 for DPB1. Because of strong linkage in the cohort, five DR-DQ haplotypes were treated as single units for association and clustering. On average, around 240,000 unique TCR beta nucleotide sequences were sequenced per donor among a few hundred genotyped donors of the cohort, with about 19% of those sequences being non-productive.

What the work shows at the level of the full study, not this receptor alone: In a later analysis, TCR association rates were found to vary across HLA loci, with the most associated TCRs seen for DRB1 alleles and the fewest for HLA-C alleles. Because HLA typing was missing for some donors at each locus, association tests included only the typed subset. Only TCR beta chains were sequenced in this cohort, and the absence of alpha or paired-chain data limited detectable features. According to a later analysis, parvovirus B19, influenza, CMV and Epstein-Barr virus appeared linked to several top co-occurrence clusters. An association between a missense DCLRE1C variant and V-gene and J-gene trimming of TCR beta chains was found in a later genetic analysis and replicated in an independent cohort. According to a later analysis, most CMV-associated TCR beta chains appeared to be HLA-restricted, and the HLA associations seemed to be driven largely by CMV exposure. The study gave a list of around 170 TCR beta chains associated with cytomegalovirus. In a later analysis, some 18,000 TCR beta sequences were associated with specific HLA alleles at a false discovery rate of 0.05. The earlier analysis of approximately 590 of the donors excluded seventeen rarely observed V segments, including chromosome 9 orphons, because counts were too low. Assigning TCR associations to individual alleles was difficult when HLA alleles, especially DR and DQ, strongly co-occurred. The presence/absence analyses assumed that sequencing depth was roughly uniform across donors, and that assumption may not be true. Broadly in line with IMGT annotations, most TCR beta V segments showed up in productive rearrangements about 87% or about 30% of the time in an earlier analysis of several hundred of the donors. Linkage disequilibrium might explain the correlated functional status among segregating V segments, but an unknown experimental factor could not be ruled out. Most TCR sequences were seen in very few donors, while some public TCRs were found in many individuals. Immune exposure information for the cohort was limited to CMV serostatus. The authors suggested that the approach could potentially be extended to other disease states and immunological phenotypes. A group of highly shared sequence variants was considered likely to be a technical artifact of the sequencing pipeline. The 87-base-pair reads could not distinguish some IMGT-functional V segments, including TRBV6-2 and TRBV6-3, so those segments were excluded. In a later analysis, HLA-associated TCR beta chains showed more clonal expansion and lower generation probabilities than non-associated chains that were equally common. A further reported finding was that TCR beta sequences accurately predicted the HLA-A and HLA-B alleles for most subjects in the first cohort. A later genetic analysis reported fewer N-insertions in productive TCRs among donors in an Asian-associated ancestry cluster than the roughly 620-donor mean. In vitro tests confirmed that a few of the cytomegalovirus-associated TCR beta chains recognize cytomegalovirus antigens. The classifier was reported to diagnose cytomegalovirus status with high specificity and sensitivity in both the original and validation cohorts.

Concerning this clone: The antigen it recognizes is unknown. No base quality information exists; no much larger clone differs at one position.

The cohort was made up of approximately 670 healthy bone marrow donors. At the time of sampling, every cohort member was nominally healthy, though immune exposures that went unrecorded were likely present. The donor was CMV seropositive and belonged to the group of 250 to 300 seropositive cohort members. A peripheral blood sample was collected from each donor, and TCR beta sequencing was performed on peripheral blood mononuclear cells. Genomic DNA was extracted from the blood cell samples with the Qiagen DNeasy Blood Extraction Kit. Libraries were built with the immunoSEQ multiplex PCR assay. For the multiplex PCR, a mixture combining 60 forward primers for TCR Vbeta segments and 13 reverse primers for TCR Jbeta segments was used. The CDR3 region of rearranged TCR beta genes was amplified from genomic DNA by a multiplex PCR assay. On the Illumina HiSeq System, the amplified TCR beta libraries were sequenced as 87-base-pair reads. The study's processing was this. A later analysis tallied 80 million to 95 million unique TCR beta chains across the approximately 670 repertoires, and some 10 million of those chains were shared by two or more donors. To remove PCR and sequencing errors, raw reads were error-corrected and collapsed into unique sequences using a nearest-neighbor algorithm that merged closely related sequences. To assign V, D and J gene segments, CDR3 sequences were aligned to IMGT reference sequences. For a sequence to be retained, a match of at least six nucleotides was required to both a V gene segment and a J gene segment. A rearrangement was called productive if the CDR3 had no stop codons and remained in frame with V and J, and every other rearrangement was called non-productive. Following IMGT convention, CDR3 was defined as the stretch from the second conserved V-encoded cysteine up to the conserved J-encoded phenylalanine. Sequences without an unambiguous match to a single V gene segment were excluded from the earlier analysis of about 600 of the donors. An earlier analysis of approximately 590 of the donors called V segments functional above 56.7% productive rearrangements and segregating when the between-donor standard deviation exceeded 5%. A statistical classification framework was developed to diagnose cytomegalovirus status using the catalog of TCR beta chain sequences. V and J gene assignment, in a later analysis, came from comparing TCR nucleotide sequences with IMGT/GENE-DB human TR gene sequences. In a later analysis, CDR3 sequences and most-parsimonious VDJ recombination scenarios were assigned using the TCRdist pipeline. In a later analysis, each TCR beta chain was defined by its CDR3 amino acid sequence together with its V-gene family, and reads without a unique V-gene family were excluded. To address suspected cross-contamination and a sequencing artifact, a later analysis removed around 600 highly shared, low-generation-probability nucleotide sequences. For each public chain, a later analysis derived a clonal expansion index from normalized ranks of inferred template counts within each repertoire. Generation probabilities in a later analysis came from a VDJ recombination model fitted to out-of-frame rearrangements, and those results were checked against IGoR. Hypergeometric tests were used in a later analysis to score TCR-TCR, TCR-HLA and TCR-CMV co-occurrence, with a repertoire-size bias correction applied to the TCR pairs. False discovery rates were estimated in a later analysis by permuting HLA or CMV assignments 20 times. A later analysis grouped co-occurring TCRs with DBSCAN, adding TCRdist sequence similarity when clustering within HLA-allele-positive subsets. For co-occurrence clustering, repertoires with fewer than 30,000 or more than 120,000 public chains were excluded, along with roughly 5 repertoires with anomalous nucleotide sharing. Sourced from immuneACCESS, this table was stored by TCRdb with only in-frame sequences that have V and J called. A share of the clones is absent; for the studies checked, an unresolved V gene accounts for under half, and the remainder has no known explanation. That table supplies the V and J calls and clone size; D and trimming were determined from the DNA. For this sample the table gives about 200,000 clones, of which 82% were detected only once. The ten largest clones represent 6% of the sample.

The germline V gene sets CDR1 to MNHEY and CDR2 to SVGAGI. V is reduced by 1 base and J by 5 bases, leaving a spacing of 14 bases between them. From cysteine to phenylalanine, the CDR3 is 15 amino acids long. Of the read, only the CDR3 DNA is kept; its 45 bases are in frame from base 1. Sequencing used PBMCs. The TCR originated in a man aged 40-49 years in good health and CMV-seropositive. The rearranged segments are TRBV6-5 and TRBJ1-1; 5 matching bases give a weak D call of TRBD1. The CDR3 corresponds to CASSYLQEGNTEAFF. The sequenced DNA: TGTGCCAGCAGTTACTTACAGGAGGGGAATACTGAAGCTTTCTTT.